Detailed here is one T cell receptor (beta chain). This specimen comes from a study of blood T cell repertoires in COVID-19. Germline CDR1 reads LGHDT; CDR2 reads YNNKEL (reference sequence). The CDR3 extends over 13 amino acids. Trimming shortened V by 0 bases and J by 11 bases, and 13 bases separated the two germline ends. Using immunoSEQ multiplex PCR, the repertoire was profiled, and TCRdb retains in-frame clones only, with some absent. The sample holds around 310,000 clones, nearly 90% seen once. This clonotype originated in a woman between 35 and 50 years old with COVID-19, enrolled during active disease. Sequenced sample: peripheral blood. V and J are TRBV3-1 (or the pseudogene TRBV3-2) and TRBJ1-1; TRBD1 is a possible D gene (5 bases). CDR3 in DNA: TGTGCCAGCAGCCAAGATAGGAAGGGGCGCGCTTTCTTT. Protein: CASSQDRKGRAFF.